These 23 T cell receptor beta chains were all obtained from the same sample, sequenced in a study of OX40 agonist ivuxolimab in advanced cancers. The protocol was immunoSEQ multiplex PCR, while the TCRdb copy is restricted to in-frame clones and leaves out a portion. This table holds tens of thousands of clones, 85% to 90% found once. Here the sequenced sample was CD4+ or CD8+ T cells sorted from blood, taken in a trial of the OX40 agonist ivuxolimab. Receptors originate from an adult with an advanced solid tumor such as melanoma, head and neck, liver or kidney cancer.

The CDR3 DNA reads as TGTGCCAGCAGCCAAGTTCATCCGGGGGAGAACACTGAAGCTTTCTTT. This sequence encodes CASSQVHPGENTEAFF. The chain couples TRBV14 to TRBJ1-1; weak D call: TRBD1 (5 bases). Trimming shortened V by 1 base and J by 1 base, and 13 bases separated the two germline ends. There are 16 residues in the CDR3. CDR1 is SGHDN and CDR2 is FVKESK in the germline V gene.

This chain links TRBV9 with TRBJ1-3; D is undetermined. The CDR3 has 14 amino acids. The germline V gene encodes CDR1 SGDLS and CDR2 YYNGEE. Trimming removed 0 bases from V and 4 bases from J, with 8 bases in between. The CDR3 spells CASSVDGGGNTIYF. The CDR3 nucleotides are TGTGCCAGCAGCGTAGATGGTGGAGGAAACACCATATATTTT.

V is TRBV4-3 and J is TRBJ2-1, with D possibly TRBD1 on 6 matching bases. CDR3 length: 15 amino acids. Germline lookup yields CDR1 LGHNA and CDR2 YSLEER. Trimming took 0 bases from V and 12 from J, leaving 18 bases between them. CDR3 in amino acids: CASSQDRQVPEGQFF. CDR3 DNA sequence: TGCGCCAGCAGCCAAGACAGACAGGTCCCCGAAGGGCAGTTCTTC.

This rearrangement joins TRBV29-1 to TRBJ1-1; tentatively, D is TRBD1 (5 bases). CDR1 is SQVTM, CDR2 ANQGSEA, per germline. The length of the CDR3 is 13 residues. Deletions cut 2 bases from V and 4 bases from J, with 11 bases between. CDR3 in DNA: TGCAGCGTTGAAACAGCCCAGGGCACTGAAGCTTTCTTT. As protein: CSVETAQGTEAFF.

The V and J genes are TRBV27 and TRBJ1-2; 9 bases map to TRBD1. This CDR3 has 17 residues. The germline CDR1 and CDR2 sequences are MNHEY and SMNVEV (reference sequence). The V and J ends lost 8 bases and 0 bases, in that order; junction bases with no gene match: 13. DNA for the CDR3: TGTGCCAGCCATAAGTTTGGGACAGGGCCCTCTAACTATGGCTACACCTTC. Translation gives CASHKFGTGPSNYGYTF.

The chain recombines TRBV18 with TRBJ2-2; possibly TRBD2 for D (7 bases). Germline V gives CDR1 KGHSH, CDR2 LQKENI. Trimming pared 3 bases from V and 5 bases from J, leaving 19 bases between. The CDR3 sequence is 17 residues long. CDR3 sequence reads: CASSPATGGYETGELFF. CDR3 bases: TGTGCCAGCTCACCTGCAACGGGGGGCTACGAGACCGGGGAGCTGTTTTTT.

The rearrangement uses TRBV2 and TRBJ2-3; 14 bases align to TRBD2. This CDR3 has 15 amino acids. Germline CDR1 and CDR2: SNHLY and FYNNEI. V dropped 6 bases and J dropped 4; count of bases not matched to a gene: 3. CDR3 loop: CASRAGLAGADTQYF. CDR3 coding DNA: TGTGCCAGCAGAGCGGGACTAGCGGGAGCAGATACGCAGTATTTT.

The rearrangement joins TRBV5-4 to TRBJ2-7; TRBD2 aligns across 11 bases. The CDR3 consists of 16 residues. Germline V CDR1 and CDR2: SGHNT, YYREEE (reference sequence). The J segment lost 6 bases and the V segment lost 4 bases, leaving 12 bases of the junction unmatched. The CDR3 sequence is CASSTASGRSTPEQYF. Here the CDR3 DNA reads TGTGCCAGCAGCACGGCTAGCGGGAGGAGTACGCCCGAGCAGTACTTC.

The count of this clone is one. The chain links TRBV9 to TRBJ2-3, with a weak D call TRBD2 (5 bases). Germline CDR1 is SGDLS and CDR2 is YYNGEE. The CDR3 loop spans 14 amino acids. Trimming left V 4 bases short and J 4 bases short, with 13 bases between. CDR3 amino acids: CASSTSLVADTQYF. CDR3 coding DNA: TGTGCCAGCAGCACCTCACTAGTCGCAGATACGCAGTATTTT.

The CDR3 sequence: CASSSLAVSYNEQFF. CDR3 DNA: TGTGCCAGCAGCTCCCTAGCGGTTTCCTACAATGAGCAGTTCTTC. This sequence joins TRBV11-3 and TRBJ2-1; 7 bases align to TRBD2. CDR1 and CDR2 from the germline V gene are SGHNT and YENEEA. V lost 4 bases, J lost 1 base, and 4 bases stayed unmatched. The CDR3 is made up of 15 amino acids.

This clone was detected once. The chain combines TRBV30 with TRBJ1-1; D unresolved. The germline V and J ends were trimmed by 4 bases and 3 bases, with 6 bases remaining between them. Germline assignment: CDR1 GTSNPN and CDR2 SVGIG (reference sequence). The CDR3 runs 11 residues. CDR3 amino acids: CAWNADTEAFF. The CDR3 nucleotides are TGTGCCTGGAACGCGGACACTGAAGCTTTCTTT.

V and J are TRBV9 and TRBJ2-1, with TRBD2 as a possible D gene (6 bases). The V gene's germline CDR1 is SGDLS and CDR2 YYNGEE. This CDR3 has 16 amino acids. Trimming took off 6 bases at V and 0 bases at J, with 16 bases between the two ends. The CDR3 DNA reads as TGTGCCAGCAACGAAGGGACTGCAAGCTCCTACAATGAGCAGTTCTTC. Its protein product is CASNEGTASSYNEQFF.

The sample holds a few counts of this clone. J is TRBJ1-1 and V is TRBV18; D is undetermined. Deletions cut 0 bases from V and 1 base from J, with 6 bases between. CDR1 is KGHSH and CDR2 is LQKENI in the germline V gene. The CDR3 extends over 14 amino acids. CDR3 amino acids: CASSPPGRNTEAFF. CDR3 sequence (DNA): TGTGCCAGCTCACCACCTGGAAGGAACACTGAAGCTTTCTTT.

The chain is built from TRBV4-3 and TRBJ2-5; D gene ambiguous. Germline V gives CDR1 LGHNA, CDR2 YSLEER. V shed 5 bases and J shed 4 bases, with 11 bases lying between them. The CDR3 sequence is 13 residues long. The CDR3 bases are TGCGCCAGCAGCATCAATTCCGGAGAGACCCAGTACTTC. It is translated as CASSINSGETQYF.

J is TRBJ2-2 and V is TRBV19; unclear D gene. Germline V gene data show CDR1 as LNHDA and CDR2 as SQIVND (reference sequence). The length of the CDR3 is 14 residues. The V gene lost 4 bases and the J gene lost 6 bases, with 12 bases spanning the gap. This CDR3 is CASSTFLMAGELFF. For the CDR3, the DNA is TGTGCCAGTAGTACCTTCCTGATGGCCGGGGAGCTGTTTTTT.

The chain has TRBV19 and TRBJ2-2; TRBD1 is a possible D gene (6 bases). CDR1 is LNHDA and CDR2 is SQIVND in the germline V gene (reference sequence). The germline V and J ends were trimmed by 5 bases and 5 bases, with 12 bases remaining between them. The CDR3 consists of 14 residues. The CDR3 DNA sequence: TGTGCCAGTAGTCTAAACAGGGAGACCGGGGAGCTGTTTTTT. Translating gives CASSLNRETGELFF.

DNA of the CDR3: TGTGCCAGCAGTAAAGTCCAGAACGAAAAACTGTTTTTT. Protein: CASSKVQNEKLFF. The chain couples TRBV27 to TRBJ1-4; D remains ambiguous. Per germline, CDR1 MNHEY and CDR2 SMNVEV (reference sequence). The CDR3 consists of 13 residues. Trimming took 5 bases from V and 8 from J, leaving 12 bases between them.

The chain has TRBV30 and TRBJ2-1; 10 nucleotides match TRBD2. Germline lookup yields CDR1 GTSNPN and CDR2 SVGIG (reference sequence). The trim removed 0 bases at V and 8 bases at J, leaving 4 bases unmatched. The CDR3 totals 14 residues. The CDR3, as DNA: TGTGCCTGGAGTGTTGCTAGCGGGGGCTATGAGCAGTTCTTC. The encoded protein is CAWSVASGGYEQFF.

The chain recombines TRBV7-2 with TRBJ2-5; D gene unclear. The V end lost 5 bases, the J end lost 1 base, and 11 bases lay between the germline ends. Germline V gene sequence: CDR1 SGHTA, CDR2 FQGNSA. CDR3 length equals 14 residues. CDR3 residues: CASSLGLPQETQYF. CDR3 in DNA: TGTGCCAGCAGCCTAGGCCTCCCCCAAGAGACCCAGTACTTC.

The rearrangement uses TRBV9 and TRBJ2-3; TRBD1 matches 9 bases. This CDR3 has 15 amino acids. V was pared by 3 bases and J by 7 bases, with 9 bases of the junction left unmatched. Germline V gene data show CDR1 as SGDLS and CDR2 as YYNGEE. CDR3 residues: CASSARTGGINTQYF. In nucleotides, the CDR3 is TGTGCCAGCAGCGCCCGAACAGGGGGCATAAATACGCAGTATTTT.

The V gene is TRBV6-1, the J gene TRBJ1-3; the match to TRBD1 covers 8 bases. CDR1 and CDR2 (germline): MNHNS, SASEGT. The CDR3 totals 15 residues. The J segment lost 2 bases and the V segment lost 6 bases, leaving 6 bases of the junction unmatched. The CDR3 DNA reads TGTGCCAGCAGAAGACAGGGGATAGCTGGAAACACCATATATTTT. This codes for CASRRQGIAGNTIYF.

The rearrangement links TRBV28 to TRBJ2-2; perhaps D is TRBD1 or TRBD2 (5 bases each). The V gene lost 6 bases and the J gene lost 0 bases, with 17 bases spanning the gap. CDR1 and CDR2 (germline): MDHEN, SYDVKM. The CDR3 is 17 residues long. The CDR3 DNA is TGTGCCAGCAGCATTGCGACGGGGACCTCGAACACCGGGGAGCTGTTTTTT. Amino acids: CASSIATGTSNTGELFF.

This chain connects TRBV11-2 to TRBJ1-2; D uncertain. CDR3 size: 12 residues. Deletions cut 5 bases from V and 4 bases from J, with 8 bases between. Germline CDR1 and CDR2: SGHAT and FQNNGV. CDR3 sequence: CASSLGAYGYTF. In DNA form, the CDR3 reads TGTGCCAGCAGCCTCGGAGCCTATGGCTACACCTTC.